These 18 T cell receptor beta chains came from one sample sequenced in a study of OX40 agonist ivuxolimab in advanced cancers. This table comes from immunoSEQ multiplex PCR, and its TCRdb copy is limited to in-frame clones, with some not included. The profile shows under 80,000 clones, around 87% of them singletons. The source was CD4+ or CD8+ T cells sorted from blood, collected in a trial of the OX40 agonist ivuxolimab. The receptors stem from an adult with an advanced solid tumor such as melanoma, head and neck, liver or kidney cancer.

The rearrangement uses TRBV4-1 and TRBJ2-7, with 8 bases fitting TRBD2. The ends lost 3 bases at V and 2 bases at J; junction bases unmatched: 9. The length of the CDR3 is 16 residues. CDR1 is MGHRA and CDR2 is YSYEKL in the germline V gene. In nucleotides, the CDR3 is TGCGCCAGCAGCCACCCTCGGAGCGGGAGCACCTACGAGCAGTACTTC. Protein product: CASSHPRSGSTYEQYF.

Many counts were recorded for this clone. The chain joins TRBV27 to TRBJ1-2; D might be TRBD1 (6 bases). V lost 4 bases and J 4 bases, leaving 16 bases between the germline ends. Germline V lookup: CDR1 MNHEY, CDR2 SMNVEV (reference sequence). The CDR3 covers 15 residues. CDR3 DNA sequence: TGTGCCAGCAGTTCCCAGCAGGGGCGAGTCTATGGCTACACCTTC. Protein sequence: CASSSQQGRVYGYTF.

The chain has TRBV5-1 and TRBJ2-3; tentative D call: TRBD1 (5 bases). Per germline, CDR1 SGHRS and CDR2 YFSETQ. CDR3 length equals 15 residues. Between the trimmed V and J ends, which lost 0 bases and 2 bases, there was a span of 10 bases. CDR3 amino acids: CASSLEDTHTDTQYF. The CDR3, as DNA: TGCGCCAGCAGCTTGGAGGACACCCACACAGATACGCAGTATTTT.

The chain uses TRBV7-3 and TRBJ2-1, with 13 positions matching TRBD2. Trimming removed 5 bases from V and 9 bases from J; junction bases left unmatched: 7. The CDR3 extends over 15 amino acids. Germline V gives CDR1 SGHTA, CDR2 FQGTGA. This CDR3 reads CASSVGLAGVVEQFF. DNA of the CDR3: TGTGCCAGCAGCGTAGGACTAGCGGGAGTGGTTGAGCAGTTCTTC.

V is TRBV18 and J is TRBJ2-7; TRBD1 aligns across 7 bases. V trimming: 0 bases; J trimming: 4 bases; junction bases outside the gene matches: 6. The CDR3 extends over 15 amino acids. CDR1 KGHSH and CDR2 LQKENI come from the germline V gene. This chain's CDR3 is CASSPPEGGRYEQYF. CDR3 in DNA: TGTGCCAGCTCACCACCAGAAGGGGGCAGGTACGAGCAGTACTTC.

This clone was counted once. J is TRBJ2-7 and V is TRBV7-3, with 9 bases identical to TRBD2. The CDR3 runs 15 residues. With V trimmed by 0 bases and J by 3 bases, 3 bases remained unmatched. The germline CDR1 and CDR2 sequences are SGHTA and FQGTGA. CDR3 in amino acids: CASSLTSGSHYEQYF. The CDR3 DNA reads as TGTGCCAGCAGCTTAACTAGCGGGAGCCACTACGAGCAGTACTTC.

The rearrangement joins TRBV4-1 to TRBJ2-7, with 7 bases that match TRBD1. CDR3 length equals 15 residues. Trimming at V came to 1 base and at J to 7 bases, leaving 10 bases not matched to a gene. Germline assignment: CDR1 MGHRA and CDR2 YSYEKL. This chain's CDR3 is CASSQAGDRVSEQYF. Written as DNA, the CDR3 is TGCGCCAGCAGCCAAGCTGGAGACAGGGTCTCGGAGCAGTACTTC.

This rearrangement joins TRBV5-6 to TRBJ1-1, with a possible D match to TRBD1 (6 bases). Germline CDR1 and CDR2: SGHDT and YYEEEE. Trimming shortened V by 0 bases and J by 3 bases, and 9 bases separated the two germline ends. This CDR3 spans 14 amino acids. Here the CDR3 reads CASSLDREHTEAFF. The DNA of the CDR3 is TGTGCCAGCAGCTTGGACAGGGAGCACACTGAAGCTTTCTTT.

V usage is TRBV28 and J usage is TRBJ2-4, with D unresolved. V was trimmed by 6 bases and J by 7 bases, leaving 13 bases between them. From germline, CDR1 is MDHEN and CDR2 SYDVKM. The CDR3 covers 13 residues. CDR3 protein: CASSNHNDNIQYF. In nucleotides, the CDR3 is TGTGCCAGCAGCAATCATAACGACAACATTCAGTACTTC.

This clone was recorded once. This rearrangement joins TRBV27 to TRBJ2-2; D is possibly TRBD2 (6 bases). Trimming took off 4 bases at V and 0 bases at J, with 15 bases between the two ends. This CDR3 has 17 amino acids. The germline gives CDR1 MNHEY, CDR2 SMNVEV (reference sequence). The DNA for the CDR3 is TGTGCCAGCAGTTCCTCTCTAGCGTCCGCGAACACCGGGGAGCTGTTTTTT. Translated, it gives CASSSSLASANTGELFF.

The chain recombines TRBV5-8 with TRBJ2-2; maybe TRBD1 (6 bases). V lost 4 bases and J 6 bases, leaving 16 bases between the germline ends. The CDR3 contains 15 residues. Germline CDR1 SGHTS, CDR2 YDEGEE. The CDR3 here is CASSITGRPPGELFF. For the CDR3, the DNA is TGTGCCAGCAGCATCACAGGGAGACCGCCCGGGGAGCTGTTTTTT.

This clone was observed once. The chain recombines TRBV5-4 with TRBJ2-5, with D tentatively TRBD1 (6 bases). Deletions cut 6 bases from V and 0 bases from J, with 12 bases between. In germline, CDR1 is SGHNT, CDR2 YYREEE (reference sequence). The CDR3 has 14 residues. CDR3 nucleotides: TGTGCCAGCACCCCAGACAGGTACCAAGAGACCCAGTACTTC. Its protein is CASTPDRYQETQYF.

The V call is TRBV27, the J call TRBJ1-6; a possible D gene is TRBD1 (5 bases). The CDR3 sequence is 15 residues long. Germline values: CDR1 MNHEY, CDR2 SMNVEV (reference sequence). V lost 4 bases and J 4 bases, leaving 11 bases between the germline ends. In DNA, the CDR3 is TGTGCCAGCAGTTCGGGGCGGGTGTATAATTCACCCCTCCACTTT. Amino acid sequence: CASSSGRVYNSPLHF.

CDR3 DNA sequence: TGTGCCAGCAGCTCCCAAAGTGTTCTACGAGAGCAGTACTTC. Its protein product is CASSSQSVLREQYF. The V call is TRBV28, the J call TRBJ2-7; no firm D call. Germline V gene data show CDR1 as MDHEN and CDR2 as SYDVKM. The V end was cut by 6 bases, the J end by 7 bases, with 19 bases between. This CDR3 spans 14 amino acids.

The CDR3 loop reads CASSQGSSYEQYF. The CDR3 bases are TGTGCCAGCAGCCAAGGGAGCTCCTACGAGCAGTACTTC. This rearrangement joins TRBV11-3 to TRBJ2-7; a weak D match, TRBD2 (5 bases). Germline V gene lookup returns CDR1 SGHNT and CDR2 YENEEA. V was clipped by 5 bases and J by 0 bases, with 8 bases between them. The length of the CDR3 is 13 residues.

This clone was detected once. The chain has TRBV11-1 and TRBJ2-5; D unresolved. V was pared by 5 bases and J by 9 bases, with 19 bases between. This CDR3 has 14 amino acids. The germline gives CDR1 SGHAT, CDR2 FQDESV (reference sequence). This chain's CDR3 is CASSELTRELAQYF. The CDR3 DNA reads TGTGCCAGCAGCGAACTAACTCGAGAGTTGGCCCAGTACTTC.

The chain has TRBV19 and TRBJ1-4; TRBD1 might be the D (6 bases). The CDR3 consists of 16 residues. The germline gives CDR1 LNHDA, CDR2 SQIVND (reference sequence). The V end lost 6 bases, the J end lost 5 bases, and 19 bases lay between the germline ends. The CDR3 coding sequence is TGTGCCAGTAGCTTTACCCAAGACAGGAGGAATGAAAAACTGTTTTTT. Translated: CASSFTQDRRNEKLFF.

This clone was counted once. The genes are TRBV5-1 and TRBJ2-2; 7 bases line up with TRBD1. Germline V gene lookup returns CDR1 SGHRS and CDR2 YFSETQ. Germline trimming cut 0 bases from V and 4 bases from J; bases unmatched to any gene: 6. The CDR3 length is 16 residues. CDR3 residues: CASSLVTGIGTGELFF. Written as DNA, the CDR3 is TGCGCCAGCAGCTTGGTGACAGGGATTGGCACCGGGGAGCTGTTTTTT. The whole variable domain, remainder taken from reference TRBV5-1 and TRBJ2-2, is KAGVTQTPRYLIKTRGQQVTLSCSPISGHRSVSWYQQTPGQGLQFLFEYFSETQRNKGNFPGRFSGRQFSNSRSEMNVSTLELGDSALYLCASSLVTGIGTGELFFGEGSRLTVL.